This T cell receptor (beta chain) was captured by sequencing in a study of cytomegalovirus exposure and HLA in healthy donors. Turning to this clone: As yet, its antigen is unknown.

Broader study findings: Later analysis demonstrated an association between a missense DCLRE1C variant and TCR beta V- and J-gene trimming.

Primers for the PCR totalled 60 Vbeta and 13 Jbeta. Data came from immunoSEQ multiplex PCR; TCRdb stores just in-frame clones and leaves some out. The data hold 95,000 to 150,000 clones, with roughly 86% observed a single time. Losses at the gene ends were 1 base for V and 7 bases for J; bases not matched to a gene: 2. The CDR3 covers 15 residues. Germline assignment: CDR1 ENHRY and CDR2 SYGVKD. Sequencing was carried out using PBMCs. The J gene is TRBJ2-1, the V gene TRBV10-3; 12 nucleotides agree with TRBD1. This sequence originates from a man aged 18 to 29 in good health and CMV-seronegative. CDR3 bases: TGTGCCATCAGTGAGTGGGGACAGGGGGCGAATGAGCAGTTCTTC. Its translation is CAISEWGQGANEQFF.